Detailed here is one T cell receptor beta chain. Its target antigen remains unknown. No per-base quality is available; no much larger clone lies one base away. The sample belongs to a study of identifying expanded T cells in peripheral blood (dated 2019 in TCRdb). For context, the study as a whole: Technical replicates were generated by sequencing separate aliquots of the same genomic DNA pool, and four replicates were compared pairwise. The investigation overall reported the following: Across all healthy donors, variance in clone template counts between approximately 2-week samples was found to increase significantly with total template count. The binomial model flagged approximately 1.2 differentially abundant clones between technical replicates, compared with roughly 15 over about 2 weeks and 19 over about four weeks. Across all healthy-donor time intervals, the beta-binomial model significantly lowered both the number of clones called differentially abundant and the false-positive rate. The authors expected that biological variance in healthy repertoires might rise further over much longer intervals, such as months to years.

The immunoSEQ Assay, which uses bias-controlled multiplex PCR amplification of genomic DNA, was used to profile TCRbeta CDR3 regions. As for how the authors treated the data: To quantify the absolute abundance of each unique TCRbeta CDR3 region, the sequences were collapsed and filtered. Differential abundance was assessed using a binomial (Fisher-equivalent) model and a beta-binomial model in which time-dependent variance fitted from healthy donors was added. Any clone with fewer than 5 combined templates was excluded, and a clone was called differentially abundant if its Benjamini-Hochberg FDR was below 0.01. Using the form v = (b*log(k)+a)^2, the beta-binomial variance was modeled as a function of the total template count across the two samples. TCRdb provides this immuneACCESS table in a form limited to in-frame rearrangements. Some clones are lacking; in checked studies, under half of them reflect an unresolved V gene, and why the rest are absent is not known. That table is the source of V, J and clone size, and D and trimming were worked out from the DNA. Present in this sample are some 90,000 clones, approximately 86% of which were seen just once. Around 6% of the sample is in the top ten clones.

The cysteine opens and the phenylalanine closes a CDR3 of 13 amino acids. The DNA shown is the 39-base CDR3, in frame from base 1. A distance of 6 bases separates the germline ends of V and J, which lose 0 bases and 4 bases respectively. CDR1 and CDR2, looked up from the germline V gene, are SGHTA and FQGTGA. No immune events, such as infections, were documented for the healthy donors during the collection period. Time-dependent variance in a beta-binomial model of T-cell clone differential abundance was calibrated using healthy-donor blood repertoires as a training cohort. The training cohort included approximately 10 healthy donors, of whom 3 were female and 7 were male. An age range of roughly 25 to 65 years, with an average of about 45 years, was recorded for the donors. Whole blood was collected from each healthy donor at three time points spaced about 2 weeks apart and obtained from a commercial supplier. For immunosequencing, genomic DNA was extracted from whole blood that had not been sorted.

The source of this sequence is a person aged 18 to 75 in good health. The specimen sequenced was blood. The chain uses TRBV7-3 and TRBJ2-5; too little of a D gene remains to name it. The CDR3 reads as follows: CASSLTSLETQYF. The nucleotide sequence reads TGTGCCAGCAGCTTAACGTCATTAGAGACCCAGTACTTC.